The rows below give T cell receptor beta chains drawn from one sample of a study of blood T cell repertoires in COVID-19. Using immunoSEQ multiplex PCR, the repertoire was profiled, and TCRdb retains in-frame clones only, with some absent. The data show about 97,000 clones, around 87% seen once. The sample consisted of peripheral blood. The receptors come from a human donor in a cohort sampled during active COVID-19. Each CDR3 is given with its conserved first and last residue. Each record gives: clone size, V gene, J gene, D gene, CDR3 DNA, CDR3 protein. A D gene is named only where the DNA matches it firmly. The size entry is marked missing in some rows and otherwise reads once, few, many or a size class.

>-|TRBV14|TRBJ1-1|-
TGTGCCAGCAGCCAAGGGACAGCAGGGATTGAAGCTTTCTTT
CASSQGTAGIEAFF
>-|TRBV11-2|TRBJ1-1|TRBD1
TGTGCCAGCAGCTTAGTTGGGACAGGGAACACTGAAGCTTTCTTT
CASSLVGTGNTEAFF
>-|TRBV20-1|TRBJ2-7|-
TGCAGCCTGGGAGCCTACGAGCAGTACTTC
CSLGAYEQYF
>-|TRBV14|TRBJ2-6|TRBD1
TGTGCCAGCAGCCGGCTGACAGGGGGCACCGGGGCCAACGTCCTGACTTTC
CASSRLTGGTGANVLTF
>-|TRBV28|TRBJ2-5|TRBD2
TGTGCCAGCAGCTCGGGACTAGCGGGACAAGAGACCCAGTACTTC
CASSSGLAGQETQYF
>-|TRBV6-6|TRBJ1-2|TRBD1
TGTGCCAGCAGTGCAAGACAGGGGGCATGGGGCTACACCTTC
CASSARQGAWGYTF
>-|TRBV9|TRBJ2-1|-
TGTGCCAGCAGCGTAGGATCGTCAGGGTCCAGGGATGAGCAGTTCTTC
CASSVGSSGSRDEQFF
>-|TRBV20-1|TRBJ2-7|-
TGCAGTGCTAGTCCCCCCACGGGGAGTAACTCCTACGAGCAGTACTTC
CSASPPTGSNSYEQYF
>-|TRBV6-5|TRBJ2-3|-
TGTGCCAGCCTGGTGGCAGGCACAGATACGCAGTATTTT
CASLVAGTDTQYF
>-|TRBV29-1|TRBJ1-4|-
TGCAGCGTTATTGGGGCAGAAAAACTGTTTTTT
CSVIGAEKLFF
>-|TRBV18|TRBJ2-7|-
TGTGCCAGCTCCCGACGCCCAGGCGGGACTGGGACCTACGAGCAGTACTTC
CASSRRPGGTGTYEQYF
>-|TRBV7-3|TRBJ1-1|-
TGTGCCAGCAGCCGCACAGGGAGCACTGAAGCTTTCTTT
CASSRTGSTEAFF
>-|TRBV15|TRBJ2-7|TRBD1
TGTGCCACCAGCAGAGATCGACAGGGGGCCAACGAGCAGTACTTC
CATSRDRQGANEQYF
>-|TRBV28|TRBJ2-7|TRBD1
TGTGCCAGCAAACCGCTGACAGGGCACTCCCACGAGCAGTACTTC
CASKPLTGHSHEQYF
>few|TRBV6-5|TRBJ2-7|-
TGTGCCAGCAGTTACGGTACCCGGGGAACCTACGAGCAGTACTTC
CASSYGTRGTYEQYF
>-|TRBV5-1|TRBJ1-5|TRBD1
TGCGCCAGCAGCTTGTTGGGACAGGGAAATCAGCCCCAGCATTTT
CASSLLGQGNQPQHF
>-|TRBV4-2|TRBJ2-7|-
TGTGCCAGCAGCCAAGGCCTAGAGAGGTACGAGCAGTACTTC
CASSQGLERYEQYF
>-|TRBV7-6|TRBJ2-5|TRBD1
TGTGCCAGCAGCTCGGGACAGGGGAAGCAAGAGACCCAGTACTTC
CASSSGQGKQETQYF
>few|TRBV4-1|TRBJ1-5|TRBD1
TGCGCCAGCAGCCTAAGAACCCCGGGACAGGGGTCATTGGGGGCGAATCAGCCCCAGCATTTT
CASSLRTPGQGSLGANQPQHF
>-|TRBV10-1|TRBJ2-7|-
TGCGCCAGCACCCGAACTAGACCTTTACCCTCCTACGAGCAGTACTTC
CASTRTRPLPSYEQYF
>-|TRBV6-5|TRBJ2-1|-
TGTGCCAGCAGTTACAAGCTGAGCTCCTACAATGAGCAGTTCTTC
CASSYKLSSYNEQFF
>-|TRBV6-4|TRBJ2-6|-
TGTGCCAGCAGTTCTGGTGAAGGGGCTGGGGCCAACGTCCTGACTTTC
CASSSGEGAGANVLTF
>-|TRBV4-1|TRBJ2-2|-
TGCGCCAGCAGGGACATCAACACCGGGGAGCTGTTTTTT
CASRDINTGELFF
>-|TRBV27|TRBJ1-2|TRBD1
TGTGCCAGCAGTTCTCCGGGACAGGGGCTTACTACTACCCCTGGCTACACCTTC
CASSSPGQGLTTTPGYTF
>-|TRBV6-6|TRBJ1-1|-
TGTGCCAGCAGTCCAGGGGACATGCGAACGCGGAACACTGAAGCTTTCTTT
CASSPGDMRTRNTEAFF
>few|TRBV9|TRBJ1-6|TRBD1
TGTGCCAGCAGCGAGGAGACAGGGGTTTTGGCATCACCCCTCCACTTT
CASSEETGVLASPLHF